This TCR beta chain was identified during a study of blood T cell repertoires in COVID-19. Across the whole study: COVID-19 samples collected from the United States, Italy and Spain covered acute and convalescent phases. T cells, B-cell-depleted T cells, or PBMCs provided the cDNA or gDNA that served as material.

As handled by the study authors: Reference gene primers were amplified, and this amplification served to estimate nucleated cell counts. Only in-frame clones appear in the TCRdb table, and some are missing; sequencing was by immunoSEQ multiplex PCR. V and J calls and clone size are given by that table; D and trimming were obtained from the DNA. Here the sample spans 100,000 or so clones, around 92% being singletons. The germline V and J ends were trimmed by 3 bases and 0 bases, with 15 bases remaining between them. The length of the CDR3 is 17 residues. The germline gives CDR1 KGHDR, CDR2 SFDVKD. This rearrangement joins TRBV24-1 to TRBJ2-3, with D maybe TRBD2 (5 bases). The sequencing sample was made of peripheral blood. The receptor's source is a woman in her fifties or sixties with active COVID-19. CDR3 region: CATSDRGDYASTDTQYF. CDR3 nucleotides: TGTGCCACCAGTGATAGAGGTGACTACGCTAGCACAGATACGCAGTATTTT.